Listed below are T cell receptor beta chains from one sample, sequenced in a study of somatic mutations in cytotoxic T cells in rheumatoid arthritis. The repertoire was sequenced with immunoSEQ multiplex PCR; TCRdb's copy has only in-frame clones and lacks some. Of about 11,000 clones listed, 74% were seen once; the top ten hold around a tenth. Material for sequencing was CD8+ T cells sorted from blood. These receptors all stem from a middle-aged woman in good health. Both conserved end residues are part of each CDR3. The D gene is left open where the match is weak. Part of the rows lack a size; the others show once, few, many or a class for expanded clones.

cdr3_length: 16; clone_size: .; d_call: .; v_call: TRBV27; j_call: TRBJ1-2; cdr3_nt: TGTGCCAGCAGTTTAAGGTTCGCGGGGGCGCACTATGGCTACACCTTC; cdr3_aa: CASSLRFAGAHYGYTF
cdr3_length: 13; clone_size: few; d_call: .; v_call: TRBV2; j_call: TRBJ1-1; cdr3_nt: TGTGCCAGCAGTGATGGAAGGCTCACTGAAGCTTTCTTT; cdr3_aa: CASSDGRLTEAFF
cdr3_length: 14; clone_size: .; d_call: TRBD2; v_call: TRBV29-1; j_call: TRBJ2-3; cdr3_nt: TGCAGCGCCCGGACTAGCGGCCTCACAGATACGCAGTATTTT; cdr3_aa: CSARTSGLTDTQYF
cdr3_length: 14; clone_size: .; d_call: .; v_call: TRBV29-1; j_call: TRBJ2-5; cdr3_nt: TGCAGCGTTGGACAGTTTGAAAACGAAGAGACCCAGTACTTC; cdr3_aa: CSVGQFENEETQYF
cdr3_length: 15; clone_size: .; d_call: .; v_call: TRBV11-2; j_call: TRBJ2-5; cdr3_nt: TGTGCCAGCAGCTTATGGGACGGCTTCCAAGAGACCCAGTACTTC; cdr3_aa: CASSLWDGFQETQYF
cdr3_length: 12; clone_size: once; d_call: .; v_call: TRBV27; j_call: TRBJ2-1; cdr3_nt: TGTGCCAGCAGGACAGCTTACAATGAGCAGTTCTTC; cdr3_aa: CASRTAYNEQFF
cdr3_length: 13; clone_size: .; d_call: .; v_call: TRBV11-1; j_call: TRBJ2-7; cdr3_nt: TGTGCCAGCAGCTTAGCTATGCACTACGAGCAGTACTTC; cdr3_aa: CASSLAMHYEQYF
cdr3_length: 14; clone_size: .; d_call: .; v_call: TRBV7-9; j_call: TRBJ2-7; cdr3_nt: TGTGCCAGCAGCTTAATGGGGAACTTGGGGGAGCAGTACTTC; cdr3_aa: CASSLMGNLGEQYF
cdr3_length: 15; clone_size: .; d_call: .; v_call: TRBV4-2; j_call: TRBJ1-5; cdr3_nt: TGTGCCAGCAGCCAAGTTTTCCCTAGCAATCAGCCCCAGCATTTT; cdr3_aa: CASSQVFPSNQPQHF
cdr3_length: 14; clone_size: .; d_call: TRBD2; v_call: TRBV9; j_call: TRBJ2-5; cdr3_nt: TGTGCCAGCAGCGCAGCGGGAGGATCAGAGACCCAGTACTTC; cdr3_aa: CASSAAGGSETQYF
cdr3_length: 12; clone_size: .; d_call: .; v_call: TRBV9; j_call: TRBJ2-1; cdr3_nt: TGTGCCAGCAGCGTAGTAAACGGTGAGCAGTTCTTC; cdr3_aa: CASSVVNGEQFF
cdr3_length: 17; clone_size: .; d_call: .; v_call: TRBV7-7; j_call: TRBJ2-7; cdr3_nt: TGTGCTAGCAGCGACCCCCTCGGAACAGGATGTTATTTCGAGCAGTACTTC; cdr3_aa: CASSDPLGTGCYFEQYF
cdr3_length: 13; clone_size: .; d_call: TRBD2; v_call: TRBV6-4; j_call: TRBJ2-3; cdr3_nt: TGTGCCAGCCGTACTAGCGAAACAGATACGCAGTATTTT; cdr3_aa: CASRTSETDTQYF
cdr3_length: 15; clone_size: .; d_call: .; v_call: TRBV11-1; j_call: TRBJ2-2; cdr3_nt: TGTGCCAGCAGCTTAGGCCAGGGCCACACCGGGGAGCTGTTTTTT; cdr3_aa: CASSLGQGHTGELFF
cdr3_length: 15; clone_size: .; d_call: TRBD2; v_call: TRBV6-4; j_call: TRBJ2-3; cdr3_nt: TGTGCCAGCAGCCCCGGGACTAGCATTTCAGATACGCAGTATTTT; cdr3_aa: CASSPGTSISDTQYF
cdr3_length: 13; clone_size: .; d_call: TRBD1; v_call: TRBV2; j_call: TRBJ2-1; cdr3_nt: TGTGCCAGCAGTGATACAGGGGGCAATGAGCAGTTCTTC; cdr3_aa: CASSDTGGNEQFF
cdr3_length: 13; clone_size: .; d_call: .; v_call: TRBV29-1; j_call: TRBJ2-7; cdr3_nt: TGCAGCGTTGGTTCAGGCCATCTCTACGAGCAGTACTTC; cdr3_aa: CSVGSGHLYEQYF
cdr3_length: 14; clone_size: .; d_call: .; v_call: TRBV29-1; j_call: TRBJ2-1; cdr3_nt: TGCAGCGTAATGGGGGGCATTTTTGGGGATGAGCAGTTCTTC; cdr3_aa: CSVMGGIFGDEQFF
cdr3_length: 13; clone_size: .; d_call: .; v_call: TRBV28; j_call: TRBJ1-1; cdr3_nt: TGTGCCAGCAGTTTCGGAAGGATCACTGAAGCTTTCTTT; cdr3_aa: CASSFGRITEAFF